These 10 T cell receptor beta chains were sequenced from one sample in a study of blood T cells in healthy people across ages (dated by TCRdb to 2014 to 2015). Libraries were constructed by 5' RACE. Instrument used: Illumina HiSeq 2500. A second PCR of roughly 7 to 11 cycles was performed with a sample-barcoded 5' primer and a J-beta primer mix. In-frame beta chains were kept once TCRdb had trimmed the public reads at Q25 with fastp and called clones with MiXCR. When rows share a CDR3 protein, they turn into one entry using the most common DNA and genes. The sample profile shows over 550,000 distinct CDR3 sequences; about 30% of them were found once. In total, the top ten clones hold around a sixth of the sample. What was sequenced was blood. Receptors were obtained from a woman aged 80 or older in good health.

This clonotype was recorded at least ten times. The J gene is TRBJ1-5, the V gene TRBV6-2 or TRBV6-3; no clear D gene. Trimming cost V 6 bases and J 4 bases, with 13 bases left between them. The CDR3 has 14 amino acids. Germline CDR1 and CDR2: MNHEY and SVGEGT. CDR3 nucleotide sequence: TGTGCCAGCAGCGAATGGTCCCCTAATCAGCCCCAGCATTTT. Translation gives CASSEWSPNQPQHF.

In this sample, this clonotype turned up a few times. It may be a read error: a sequence one base away is much more abundant. This chain uses TRBV7-2 with TRBJ1-2; a weak D match, TRBD1 (5 bases). CDR1 is SGHTA, CDR2 FQGNSA, per germline. V lost 7 bases and J 0 bases, leaving 15 bases between the germline ends. This CDR3 contains 15 residues. CDR3 protein: CASTLGTEANYGYTF. In nucleotides, the CDR3 is TGTGCCAGCACCCTAGGGACGGAGGCTAACTATGGCTACACCTTC.

This clonotype was counted at least ten times. This chain connects TRBV7-9 to TRBJ2-5; TRBD1 or TRBD2 may be the D gene (5 bases each). The CDR3 sequence is 15 residues long. Per the germline V gene, CDR1 is SEHNR and CDR2 is FQNEAQ (reference sequence). Trimming pared 2 bases from V and 5 bases from J, leaving 15 bases between. The chain's CDR3 is CASSLPGTGGETQYF. The CDR3 region has the DNA TGTGCCAGCAGCTTACCCGGGACGGGCGGGGAGACCCAGTACTTC.

The gene calls are TRBV7-6 and TRBJ1-2; D is uncertain. The CDR3 has 15 residues. The germline gives CDR1 SGHVS, CDR2 FNYEAQ. Trimming pared 5 bases from V and 6 bases from J, leaving 19 bases between. CDR3 DNA sequence: TGTGCCAGCAGCCCACATCTTGACGGGAGTGATGGCTACACCTTC. Its protein product is CASSPHLDGSDGYTF.

This clonotype was observed at least ten times. The CDR3, as DNA: TGTGCCAGCAGTTACTGGAGTAGCGGGGTCTCAGATACGCAGTATTTT. Amino acids: CASSYWSSGVSDTQYF. The chain has TRBV6-5 and TRBJ2-3; 8 bases line up with TRBD2. Germline CDR1 is MNHEY and CDR2 is SVGAGI. The CDR3 runs to 16 residues. The V gene end was trimmed by 1 base and the J gene end by 4 bases; junction bases not matched to a gene: 7.

The V call is TRBV5-1, the J call TRBJ2-1; TRBD2 matches 9 bases. Germline CDR1 and CDR2: SGHRS and YFSETQ. This CDR3 is 15 amino acids long. V gave up 4 bases and J gave up 4 bases; unmatched junction bases: 6. CDR3 nucleotides: TGCGCCAGCAGCCCCGAGCGGGAGGAATACAATGAGCAGTTCTTC. Translated: CASSPEREEYNEQFF.

At least ten counts were recorded for this clonotype. This rearrangement joins TRBV5-1 to TRBJ2-3, with 7 bases identical to TRBD2. Germline loops: CDR1 SGHRS, CDR2 YFSETQ. After removal of 6 bases from V and 1 base from J, the junction contained 8 bases not matched to a gene. CDR3 size: 15 residues. CDR3 sequence reads: CASTPGRAGTDTQYF. In nucleotides, the CDR3 is TGCGCCAGCACCCCTGGGAGGGCTGGCACAGATACGCAGTATTTT. The variable domain in full, completed from reference TRBV5-1 and TRBJ2-3, reads KAGVTQTPRYLIKTRGQQVTLSCSPISGHRSVSWYQQTPGQGLQFLFEYFSETQRNKGNFPGRFSGRQFSNSRSEMNVSTLELGDSALYLCASTPGRAGTDTQYFGPGTRLTVL.

This clonotype has a count of ten or more. The chain combines TRBV7-2 with TRBJ2-1, with D perhaps TRBD2 (5 bases). V lost 5 bases, J lost 9 bases, and 11 bases lay in between. This CDR3 comprises 12 residues. The germline V gene has CDR1 SGHTA and CDR2 FQGNSA. CDR3 protein: CASSPRAGEQFF. The CDR3 DNA follows: TGTGCCAGCAGCCCCCGCGCGGGTGAGCAGTTCTTC.

This clonotype was seen many times. The V gene is TRBV3-1, the J gene TRBJ2-2; D not certain. This CDR3 spans 15 amino acids. Trimming removed 2 bases at V and 0 bases at J, with 7 bases between. Germline assignment: CDR1 LGHDT and CDR2 YNNKEL (reference sequence). CDR3 DNA: TGTGCCAGCAGCCAACTACAGACGAACACCGGGGAGCTGTTTTTT. This sequence encodes CASSQLQTNTGELFF.

This clonotype occurred many times. This chain joins TRBV14 and TRBJ1-2; no clear D. CDR1 is SGHDN, CDR2 FVKESK, per germline. Trimming cost V 5 bases and J 5 bases, with 9 bases left between them. The CDR3 runs 12 residues. CDR3: CASSEGGYGYTF. The CDR3, as DNA: TGTGCCAGCAGCGAAGGTGGTTATGGCTACACCTTC.